Listed here are 27 T cell receptor beta chains from one sample, sequenced in a study of shared clonotypes between healthy human individuals. The protocol was immunoSEQ multiplex PCR, while the TCRdb copy is restricted to in-frame clones and leaves out a portion. The sample includes 2 million to 2.5 million clones, less than 95% of them seen just once. Sequenced material: naive CD4+ T cells from PBMCs. The sample's subset: CD45RA+ positively selected. The receptors were gathered from a man between 18 and 29 years old in good health. Some clones in this sample may be carry-over from other donors' samples.

This clone occurred once. The V call is TRBV29-1, the J call TRBJ2-3, with 9 positions matching TRBD2. Germline V gene sequence: CDR1 SQVTM, CDR2 ANQGSEA. The trim removed 7 bases at V and 0 bases at J, leaving 11 bases unmatched. CDR3 length: 16 residues. This chain's CDR3 is CSALGGLAGSTDTQYF. The CDR3 nucleotides read TGCAGCGCCCTGGGGGGGCTAGCGGGGAGCACAGATACGCAGTATTTT.

The chain is built from TRBV10-3 and TRBJ2-1; TRBD1 agrees at 8 bases. The V segment lost 4 bases and the J segment 0 bases; nucleotides outside the gene matches: 11. Germline V gene data show CDR1 as ENHRY and CDR2 as SYGVKD. This CDR3 has 18 amino acids. CDR3 sequence: CAISVWGQDYFSYNEQFF. CDR3 coding DNA: TGTGCCATCAGTGTGTGGGGACAGGATTACTTCTCCTACAATGAGCAGTTCTTC.

This chain connects TRBV28 to TRBJ1-2; 7 nucleotides line up with TRBD1. J gave up 3 bases and V 5 bases, and 12 bases lay outside the gene matches. This CDR3 comprises 16 residues. Germline lookup yields CDR1 MDHEN and CDR2 SYDVKM. In nucleotides, the CDR3 is TGTGCCAGCAGTAGCCAGGGAGGGGGCGCGGACTATGGCTACACCTTC. It encodes CASSSQGGGADYGYTF.

This clone appeared a few times. V gene TRBV18 combines with J gene TRBJ1-2, with unresolved D. CDR1 is KGHSH and CDR2 is LQKENI in the germline V gene. The CDR3 is 15 amino acids. V was cut by 2 bases and J by 3 bases, with 13 bases left in between. The CDR3 bases are TGTGCCAGCTCACCAAGGCCAGTAAGAGACTATGGCTACACCTTC. It yields the protein CASSPRPVRDYGYTF.

This clone was seen only a few times. The chain links TRBV7-9 to TRBJ2-7, with no clear D. This CDR3 spans 16 amino acids. V shed 0 bases and J shed 3 bases, with 15 bases lying between them. Per germline, CDR1 SEHNR and CDR2 FQNEAQ (reference sequence). As DNA, the CDR3 is TGTGCCAGCAGCTTAGCCCTCCGCGTAGGTGGCTACGAGCAGTACTTC. This gives the protein CASSLALRVGGYEQYF.

A remark on this clone: Within the sample, other DNA sequences also encode this same CDR3. V gene TRBV7-3 combines with J gene TRBJ2-7; no definite D call. The CDR3 covers 15 residues. V was trimmed by 2 bases and J by 0 bases, leaving 11 bases between them. The V gene's germline CDR1 is SGHTA and CDR2 FQGTGA. CDR3 region: CASSLGGSSSYEQYF. DNA of the CDR3: TGTGCCAGCAGCTTAGGCGGCTCAAGCTCCTACGAGCAGTACTTC.

Details on this clone: This same CDR3 is encoded by further DNA sequences in the sample. CDR3 residues: CSVGQTTDTQYF. CDR3 bases: TGCAGCGTAGGACAGACGACAGATACGCAGTATTTT. This chain joins TRBV29-1 and TRBJ2-3; D possibly corresponds to TRBD1 (6 bases). The germline V and J ends were trimmed by 6 bases and 3 bases, with 10 bases remaining between them. CDR1 is SQVTM, CDR2 ANQGSEA, per germline. The CDR3 has 12 residues.

The CDR3 here is CASSQVVIANTGELFF. DNA of the CDR3: TGCGCCAGCAGCCAAGTTGTAATCGCGAACACCGGGGAGCTGTTTTTT. The rearrangement joins TRBV4-1 to TRBJ2-2; D unclear. The CDR3 consists of 16 residues. V dropped 1 base and J dropped 0 bases, with 9 bases sitting between them. The germline V gene has CDR1 MGHRA and CDR2 YSYEKL.

This chain uses TRBV7-2 with TRBJ2-3; TRBD1 might be the D (6 bases). Trimming stripped 2 bases from V and 0 bases from J, with 15 bases between. Germline CDR1 SGHTA, CDR2 FQGNSA. The CDR3 sequence is 17 residues long. The CDR3 region is CASSLKFGQLSTDTQYF. DNA for the CDR3: TGTGCCAGCAGCTTAAAGTTCGGACAGCTTAGCACAGATACGCAGTATTTT. The full variable domain, with the rest looked up from reference TRBV7-2 and TRBJ2-3, is GAGVSQSPSNKVTEKGKDVELRCDPISGHTALYWYRQSLGQGLEFLIYFQGNSAPDKSGLPSDRFSAERTGGSVSTLTIQRTQQEDSAVYLCASSLKFGQLSTDTQYFGPGTRLTVL.

This clone was observed once. The chain uses TRBV28 and TRBJ1-5, with unresolved D. The CDR3 is made up of 16 amino acids. The V end was cut by 4 bases, the J end by 0 bases, with 13 bases between. The V gene's germline CDR1 is MDHEN and CDR2 SYDVKM. CDR3 in DNA: TGTGCCAGCAGTTCCCTCCCCGTGTATAGCAATCAGCCCCAGCATTTT. This translates into CASSSLPVYSNQPQHF.

This clone was counted once. This chain connects TRBV30 to TRBJ2-1; 12 bases agree with TRBD2. From germline, CDR1 is GTSNPN and CDR2 SVGIG (reference sequence). The CDR3 covers 13 residues. J gave up 12 bases and V 0 bases, and 3 bases lay outside the gene matches. CDR3 DNA sequence: TGTGCCTGGAGTGTACTAGCGGGAGGTTCGCAGTTCTTC. Protein sequence: CAWSVLAGGSQFF.

The V gene is TRBV6-6, the J gene TRBJ1-1, with a possible D match to TRBD1 (5 bases). This CDR3 region has 16 residues. Trimming left V 7 bases short and J 3 bases short, with 21 bases between. Germline CDR1 MNHNY, CDR2 SVGAGI (reference sequence). Written as DNA, the CDR3 is TGTGCCAGCACAAACCGGCTTCAGGGCAGGGACACTGAAGCTTTCTTT. It codes for CASTNRLQGRDTEAFF.

The chain employs TRBV7-8 and TRBJ1-1; 9 positions agree with TRBD1. Per germline, CDR1 SGHVS and CDR2 FQNEAQ. V dropped 5 bases and J dropped 1; count of bases not matched to a gene: 8. The CDR3 runs 16 residues. CDR3 sequence reads: CASSRGQGDWNTEAFF. For the CDR3, the DNA is TGTGCCAGCAGCCGGGGACAGGGTGATTGGAACACTGAAGCTTTCTTT.

DNA of the CDR3: TGTGCCAGCAGCTTGAGTAGAGGGACCGGGGAGCTGTTTTTT. Amino acid sequence: CASSLSRGTGELFF. The rearrangement joins TRBV11-3 to TRBJ2-2; TRBD2 might be the D (5 bases). V was clipped by 3 bases and J by 5 bases, with 10 bases between them. The CDR3 has 14 residues. Germline V gene data show CDR1 as SGHNT and CDR2 as YENEEA.

The chain uses TRBV6-1 and TRBJ2-2, with D unclear. The germline V gene encodes CDR1 MNHNS and CDR2 SASEGT. This CDR3 is 14 amino acids long. V was clipped by 4 bases and J by 2 bases, with 8 bases between them. CDR3 in DNA: TGTGCCAGCAGTGGGTCCGGAAACACCGGGGAGCTGTTTTTT. Amino acid sequence: CASSGSGNTGELFF.

Comments on this clone: Within the sample, other DNA sequences also encode this same CDR3. This sequence joins TRBV9 and TRBJ2-3; TRBD1 agrees at 7 bases. With V trimmed by 0 bases and J by 4 bases, 5 bases remained unmatched. The CDR3 is 15 residues long. CDR1 is SGDLS and CDR2 is YYNGEE in the germline V gene. This CDR3 is CASSVDGQGADTQYF. CDR3 in DNA: TGTGCCAGCAGCGTAGATGGTCAGGGGGCAGATACGCAGTATTTT.

The V call is TRBV28, the J call TRBJ2-6, with D perhaps being TRBD1 or TRBD2 (6 bases each). The length of the CDR3 is 17 residues. Germline CDR1 and CDR2: MDHEN and SYDVKM. With 5 bases removed from V and 3 bases from J, the gap between germline ends came to 17 bases. The CDR3 is CASSRAGGQGGANVLTF. Here the CDR3 DNA reads TGTGCCAGCAGTCGGGCTGGGGGGCAGGGTGGGGCCAACGTCCTGACTTTC.

V gene TRBV4-1 combines with J gene TRBJ2-1; D remains unclear. Germline values: CDR1 MGHRA, CDR2 YSYEKL. The CDR3 has 17 amino acids. V was shortened by 1 base and J by 0 bases, with 13 bases between the two germline ends. CDR3 in amino acids: CASSQVGGRSSYNEQFF. CDR3 coding DNA: TGCGCCAGCAGCCAAGTAGGCGGCAGAAGCTCCTACAATGAGCAGTTCTTC.

V gene TRBV28 combines with J gene TRBJ1-6; D unclear. CDR1 is MDHEN, CDR2 SYDVKM, per germline. Trimming left V 5 bases short and J 8 bases short, with 16 bases between. The CDR3 is 15 residues long. The chain's CDR3 is CASSLGFLRDSPLHF. CDR3 sequence (DNA): TGTGCCAGCAGTCTAGGGTTCTTGCGGGATTCACCCCTCCACTTT.

The J gene is TRBJ1-5, the V gene TRBV7-2, with D perhaps matching TRBD1 (6 bases). The CDR3 contains 14 residues. CDR1 and CDR2 (germline): SGHTA, FQGNSA. Between the trimmed V and J ends, which lost 4 bases and 5 bases, there was a span of 12 bases. The CDR3, as DNA: TGTGCCAGCAGCTCCACGACAGGTGATCAGCCCCAGCATTTT. Residues: CASSSTTGDQPQHF.

V usage is TRBV2 and J usage is TRBJ1-5, with 8 positions matching TRBD1. The CDR3 is 19 residues long. V shed 2 bases, J shed 9 bases, and the junction held 21 bases outside the gene matches. Germline-derived CDR1 and CDR2 are SNHLY and FYNNEI. CDR3 in amino acids: CASSEFVPGQADRIGPQHF. DNA for the CDR3: TGTGCCAGCAGTGAATTTGTGCCGGGACAGGCCGACAGGATCGGGCCCCAGCATTTT.

The chain combines TRBV28 with TRBJ2-6; D is unclear. This CDR3 region has 14 residues. V lost 7 bases and J lost 0, with 7 bases in between. From germline, CDR1 is MDHEN and CDR2 SYDVKM. CDR3 bases: TGTGCCAGCATAGAGAGCTCTGGGGCCAACGTCCTGACTTTC. It translates to CASIESSGANVLTF.

The V and J genes are TRBV30 and TRBJ2-5, with D perhaps being TRBD1 or TRBD2 (5 bases each). CDR1 and CDR2 from the germline V gene are GTSNPN and SVGIG (reference sequence). This CDR3 region has 12 residues. The germline V and J ends were trimmed by 2 bases and 11 bases, with 15 bases remaining between them. This chain's CDR3 is CAWSPRGTAQYF. CDR3 nucleotides: TGTGCCTGGAGTCCCCGGGGCACAGCGCAGTACTTC.

The chain joins TRBV7-8 to TRBJ2-2; D possibly uses TRBD1 or TRBD2 (5 bases each). The CDR3 spans 15 residues. V was shortened by 5 bases and J by 4 bases, with 14 bases between the two germline ends. Germline V gene lookup returns CDR1 SGHVS and CDR2 FQNEAQ. CDR3 amino acids: CASSPWDVGTGELFF. CDR3 nucleotides: TGTGCCAGCAGCCCCTGGGACGTGGGCACCGGGGAGCTGTTTTTT. Supplemented by reference TRBV7-8 and TRBJ2-2, the full variable domain reads GAGVSQSPRYKVAKRGQDVALRCDPISGHVSLFWYQQALGQGPEFLTYFQNEAQLDKSGLPSDRFFAERPEGSVSTLKIQRTQQEDSAVYLCASSPWDVGTGELFFGEGSRLTVL.

The V gene is TRBV18, the J gene TRBJ2-1; 9 bases agree with TRBD2. J lost 4 bases, V lost 2 bases, and 6 bases had no gene match. Germline V CDR1 and CDR2: KGHSH, LQKENI. The CDR3 runs to 16 residues. This CDR3 is CASSPFSSGTYNEQFF. CDR3 sequence (DNA): TGTGCCAGCTCACCATTTTCTAGCGGGACTTACAATGAGCAGTTCTTC.

About this clone itself: This sample also contains other DNA sequences that code for the same CDR3. The gene calls are TRBV4-3 and TRBJ1-3; no clear D gene. Trimming took off 0 bases at V and 0 bases at J, with 9 bases between the two ends. The CDR3 runs 16 residues. Germline CDR1 is LGHNA and CDR2 is YSLEER. Here the CDR3 DNA reads TGCGCCAGCAGCCAAGATCTCAGGAGCTCTGGAAACACCATATATTTT. This gives the protein CASSQDLRSSGNTIYF.

CDR3 in DNA: TGTGCCAGCAGCTCCTCTTGGGGGGCAGATACGCAGTATTTT. Amino acids: CASSSSWGADTQYF. This rearrangement joins TRBV7-9 to TRBJ2-3; possible D gene TRBD2, 6 bases. CDR3 length: 14 amino acids. Between the trimmed V and J ends, which lost 4 bases and 4 bases, there was a span of 12 bases. Germline values: CDR1 SEHNR, CDR2 FQNEAQ (reference sequence).